The 24 T cell receptor beta chains below all came from one sample that was sequenced in a study of long-term antiretroviral therapy in people with HIV. Survey-level resolution applied to immunoSEQ assay v3.0. TCRdb's copy holds only in-frame clones and misses some; the assay was immunoSEQ multiplex PCR. This sample carries roughly 7,200 clones, about 76% of them seen once, and the ten largest clones take 30%. The sample here was unsorted PBMCs, taken 0.2 years after starting antiretroviral therapy. These receptors came from a man aged 35 to 55 with HIV.

The genes are TRBV5-6 and TRBJ2-3, with TRBD1 matching over 8 bases. Trimming at V came to 5 bases and at J to 1 base, leaving 6 bases not matched to a gene. The CDR3 consists of 15 residues. CDR1 SGHDT and CDR2 YYEEEE come from the germline V gene. The CDR3, as DNA: TGTGCCAGCAGTCGGGACAGGCTCCGCACAGATACGCAGTATTTT. It yields the protein CASSRDRLRTDTQYF. Looking up the rest from reference TRBV5-6 and TRBJ2-3 gives the full variable domain: DAGVTQSPTHLIKTRGQQVTLRCSPKSGHDTVSWYQQALGQGPQFIFQYYEEEERQRGNFPDRFSGHQFPNYSSELNVNALLLGDSALYLCASSRDRLRTDTQYFGPGTRLTVL.

V gene TRBV5-5 combines with J gene TRBJ1-2, with 11 bases identical to TRBD1. CDR1 is SGHKS, CDR2 YYEKEE, per germline (reference sequence). The CDR3 extends over 14 amino acids. The J segment lost 4 bases and the V segment lost 4 bases, leaving 3 bases of the junction unmatched. CDR3 residues: CASSPGTGGYGYTF. The CDR3 bases are TGTGCCAGCAGCCCAGGGACAGGGGGCTATGGCTACACCTTC.

The chain has TRBV2 and TRBJ1-1, with D possibly TRBD1 on 5 matching bases. The CDR3 has 11 amino acids. Germline CDR1 SNHLY, CDR2 FYNNEI. Trimming cost V 0 bases and J 11 bases, with 7 bases left between them. CDR3 nucleotides: TGTGCCAGCAGTGAAGCGTGGGGGGCTTTCTTT. This translates into CASSEAWGAFF.

The V call is TRBV11-2, the J call TRBJ2-5; unclear D gene. Trimming pared 0 bases from V and 2 bases from J, leaving 7 bases between. Germline V CDR1 and CDR2: SGHAT, FQNNGV. The CDR3 runs to 14 residues. The CDR3 region is CASSLDLQQETQYF. The CDR3 bases are TGTGCCAGCAGCTTAGATCTACAGCAAGAGACCCAGTACTTC. Looking up the rest from reference TRBV11-2 and TRBJ2-5 gives the full variable domain: EAGVAQSPRYKIIEKRQSVAFWCNPISGHATLYWYQQILGQGPKLLIQFQNNGVVDDSQLPKDRFSAERLKGVDSTLKIQPAKLEDSAVYLCASSLDLQQETQYFGPGTRLLVL.

The V call is TRBV19, the J call TRBJ1-2; TRBD1 aligns across 10 bases. The CDR3 extends over 15 amino acids. V was pared by 6 bases and J by 5 bases, with 9 bases of the junction left unmatched. Germline V lookup: CDR1 LNHDA, CDR2 SQIVND (reference sequence). DNA of the CDR3: TGTGCCAGTAGCGCCGGGGACAGGGGAAGGTATGGCTACACCTTC. Its protein is CASSAGDRGRYGYTF.

The V gene is TRBV7-9, the J gene TRBJ2-1; tentatively, D is TRBD1 (6 bases). Germline V lookup: CDR1 SEHNR, CDR2 FQNEAQ (reference sequence). CDR3 length: 16 amino acids. Trimming removed 5 bases from V and 7 bases from J, with 21 bases in between. This CDR3 reads CASSPPGQPSVNEQFF. DNA of the CDR3: TGTGCCAGCAGCCCCCCCGGACAGCCTTCGGTTAATGAGCAGTTCTTC.

The chain couples TRBV5-1 to TRBJ2-6, with TRBD2 as a possible D gene (5 bases). The CDR3 consists of 16 residues. Germline V CDR1 and CDR2: SGHRS, YFSETQ. V lost 1 base and J lost 2, with 10 bases in between. CDR3 DNA: TGCGCCAGCAGCTTGATTGAGGGCCCTGGGGCCAACGTCCTGACTTTC. Its translation is CASSLIEGPGANVLTF.

V and J are TRBV19 and TRBJ2-6; D unresolved. From germline, CDR1 is LNHDA and CDR2 SQIVND (reference sequence). This CDR3 region has 14 residues. Trimming removed 2 bases at V and 0 bases at J, with 2 bases between. For the CDR3, the DNA is TGTGCCAGTAGTATAAGCTCTGGGGCCAACGTCCTGACTTTC. This gives the protein CASSISSGANVLTF.

The chain couples TRBV10-3 to TRBJ1-5; TRBD1 is a possible D gene (6 bases). The V gene lost 2 bases and the J gene lost 4 bases, with 9 bases spanning the gap. Germline loops: CDR1 ENHRY, CDR2 SYGVKD. This CDR3 has 14 residues. CDR3 protein: CAISEPDRNQPQHF. The CDR3 nucleotides are TGTGCCATCAGTGAGCCCGACAGGAATCAGCCCCAGCATTTT.

The chain recombines TRBV19 with TRBJ1-5; tentatively, D is TRBD1 (5 bases). CDR3 size: 16 residues. V lost 4 bases and J 4 bases, leaving 17 bases between the germline ends. CDR1 LNHDA and CDR2 SQIVND come from the germline V gene (reference sequence). The CDR3 is CASSSGRPGVNQPQHF. The CDR3 bases are TGTGCCAGTAGTAGTGGTCGTCCGGGGGTAAATCAGCCCCAGCATTTT.

The chain combines TRBV5-4 with TRBJ2-1; D is possibly TRBD1 or TRBD2 (5 bases each). The V gene's germline CDR1 is SGHNT and CDR2 YYREEE (reference sequence). This CDR3 has 12 residues. With 4 bases removed from V and 6 bases from J, the gap between germline ends came to 8 bases. CDR3: CASSGGVNEQFF. DNA of the CDR3: TGTGCCAGCAGCGGGGGAGTCAATGAGCAGTTCTTC.

Here the CDR3 reads CAWSVYRGPGGNTIYF. The CDR3 DNA is TGTGCCTGGAGTGTATATCGTGGTCCAGGCGGAAACACCATATATTTT. V usage is TRBV30 and J usage is TRBJ1-3, with no clear D. Germline V gene lookup returns CDR1 GTSNPN and CDR2 SVGIG (reference sequence). Deletions cut 0 bases from V and 4 bases from J, with 16 bases between. The CDR3 has 16 residues.

The chain recombines TRBV30 with TRBJ1-1, with a weak D call TRBD1 (6 bases). V lost 3 bases and J lost 2, with 10 bases in between. Germline CDR1 is GTSNPN and CDR2 is SVGIG (reference sequence). CDR3 length: 13 residues. The CDR3 region has the DNA TGTGCCTGGAGCTCGGGACAAAACACTGAAGCTTTCTTT. Its protein is CAWSSGQNTEAFF.

V and J are TRBV27 and TRBJ2-1; tentatively, D is TRBD1 (6 bases). Trimming cost V 2 bases and J 9 bases, with 20 bases left between them. The CDR3 covers 16 residues. Germline loops: CDR1 MNHEY, CDR2 SMNVEV (reference sequence). CDR3 sequence: CASSLTATGSGGEQFF. CDR3 bases: TGTGCCAGCAGTTTAACCGCTACAGGGTCGGGCGGTGAGCAGTTCTTC.

V and J are TRBV29-1 and TRBJ1-3, with TRBD1 identical over 8 bases. V was clipped by 4 bases and J by 6 bases; unmatched bases: 11. Germline V gene data show CDR1 as SQVTM and CDR2 as ANQGSEA. The CDR3 runs 15 residues. The DNA for the CDR3 is TGCAGCGTTGTGGGGACAGGACCCTTTGAAAACACCATATATTTT. It encodes CSVVGTGPFENTIYF.

The rearrangement joins TRBV5-6 to TRBJ1-2, with D possibly being TRBD1 (6 bases). The V gene lost 2 bases and the J gene lost 3 bases, with 20 bases spanning the gap. In germline, CDR1 is SGHDT, CDR2 YYEEEE. CDR3 length equals 17 residues. The CDR3 sequence: CASSFWVRGSLDYGYTF. CDR3 nucleotides: TGTGCCAGCAGCTTCTGGGTCAGGGGTAGTCTAGACTATGGCTACACCTTC.

The gene calls are TRBV4-1 and TRBJ2-1, with 8 nucleotides matching TRBD2. V shed 0 bases, J shed 2 bases, and the junction held 6 bases outside the gene matches. The germline gives CDR1 MGHRA, CDR2 YSYEKL. This CDR3 is built from 17 residues. DNA for the CDR3: TGCGCCAGCAGCCAAGACGGGGCGGGGGGACCCTACAATGAGCAGTTCTTC. Translated: CASSQDGAGGPYNEQFF.

This chain uses TRBV10-2 with TRBJ1-2; D is undetermined. This CDR3 is built from 12 residues. V dropped 0 bases and J dropped 4 bases, with 3 bases sitting between them. Per germline, CDR1 WSHSY and CDR2 SAAADI. This CDR3 reads CASSESFYGYTF. DNA of the CDR3: TGCGCCAGCAGTGAGTCGTTCTATGGCTACACCTTC.

V and J are TRBV5-4 and TRBJ2-1; D is uncertain. Germline loops: CDR1 SGHNT, CDR2 YYREEE (reference sequence). V lost 2 bases and J lost 7, with 10 bases in between. This CDR3 is 13 amino acids long. As DNA, the CDR3 is TGTGCCAGCAGCTTCTTAGGTGGGAATGAGCAGTTCTTC. This gives the protein CASSFLGGNEQFF.

This clone was detected a few times. The gene calls are TRBV27 and TRBJ2-1, with D possibly being TRBD1 or TRBD2 (5 bases each). Deletions cut 0 bases from V and 5 bases from J, with 8 bases between. This CDR3 contains 14 residues. CDR1 MNHEY and CDR2 SMNVEV come from the germline V gene (reference sequence). The CDR3 DNA follows: TGTGCCAGCAGTTTATCGGGGGACGACAATGAGCAGTTCTTC. Translating it yields CASSLSGDDNEQFF.

This clone was seen a few times. The chain links TRBV6-1 to TRBJ1-1; 7 positions agree with TRBD1. The CDR3 is 13 residues long. The germline CDR1 and CDR2 sequences are MNHNS and SASEGT. Trimming removed 5 bases from V and 5 bases from J; junction bases left unmatched: 5. Written as DNA, the CDR3 is TGTGCCAGCAGTTTCACAGGGGAGACTGAAGCTTTCTTT. As protein: CASSFTGETEAFF.

The sample holds a few counts of this clone. This chain links TRBV7-3 with TRBJ2-2, with 8 positions matching TRBD1. Trimming took 6 bases from V and 4 from J; bases not matched to a gene: 4. The CDR3 extends over 14 amino acids. CDR1 and CDR2 from the germline V gene are SGHTA and FQGTGA. The chain's CDR3 is CASRPGGSTGELFF. The DNA for the CDR3 is TGTGCCAGCAGACCAGGGGGCAGCACCGGGGAGCTGTTTTTT.

This chain joins TRBV5-6 and TRBJ1-1; possibly TRBD1 for D (5 bases). The CDR3 consists of 16 residues. The germline CDR1 and CDR2 sequences are SGHDT and YYEEEE. Trimming took 2 bases from V and 3 from J, leaving 17 bases between them. The CDR3 is CASSFQPETGDTEAFF. In DNA, the CDR3 is TGTGCCAGCAGCTTCCAACCCGAAACGGGGGACACTGAAGCTTTCTTT.

With regard to this clone: The same CDR3 is also encoded by other DNA sequences in this sample. The chain links TRBV18 to TRBJ1-2, with 8 bases matching TRBD1. CDR3 size: 15 residues. Germline V gives CDR1 KGHSH, CDR2 LQKENI. The V gene end was trimmed by 3 bases and the J gene end by 0 bases; junction bases not matched to a gene: 3. This chain's CDR3 is CASSPGQGPNYGYTF. CDR3 sequence (DNA): TGTGCCAGCTCACCCGGACAGGGTCCTAACTATGGCTACACCTTC. Combining the CDR3 with reference TRBV18 and TRBJ1-2 gives the whole variable domain NAGVMQNPRHLVRRRGQEARLRCSPMKGHSHVYWYRQLPEEGLKFMVYLQKENIIDESGMPKERFSAEFPKEGPSILRIQQVVRGDSAAYFCASSPGQGPNYGYTFGSGTRLTVV.